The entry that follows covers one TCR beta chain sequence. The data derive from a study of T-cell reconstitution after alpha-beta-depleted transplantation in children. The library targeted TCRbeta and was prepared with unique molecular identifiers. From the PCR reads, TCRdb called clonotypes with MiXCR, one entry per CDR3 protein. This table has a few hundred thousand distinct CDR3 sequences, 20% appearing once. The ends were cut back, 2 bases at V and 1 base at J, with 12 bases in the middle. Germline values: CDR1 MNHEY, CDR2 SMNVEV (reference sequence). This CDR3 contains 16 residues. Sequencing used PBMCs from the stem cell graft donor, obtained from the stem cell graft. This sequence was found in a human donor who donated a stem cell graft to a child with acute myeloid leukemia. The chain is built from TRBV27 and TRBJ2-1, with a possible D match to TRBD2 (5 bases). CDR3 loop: CASSLHRGLSYNEQFF. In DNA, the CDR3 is TGTGCCAGCAGTTTACATCGCGGGTTGTCCTACAATGAGCAGTTCTTC.